This T cell receptor (beta chain) was captured in a study of Graves' ophthalmopathy and Graves' hyperthyroidism (dated by TCRdb to 2016 to 2018). As for the study more broadly: Peripheral blood samples were taken at the time of initial diagnosis, before any treatment was given. The study used TCR beta repertoire signatures to distinguish Graves' ophthalmopathy from Graves' hyperthyroidism and to predict progression to ophthalmopathy. In total, some 130 blood samples were TCR-sequenced: around 42 ophthalmopathy, about 75 hyperthyroidism and roughly 17 hyperthyroidism-to-ophthalmopathy patients. To explore V-J signatures that distinguish ophthalmopathy from hyperthyroidism, a discovery set of about a hundred patients was enrolled, made up of 40 to 45 with ophthalmopathy and under 65 with stable hyperthyroidism. An independent validation cohort was composed of around 19 hyperthyroidism patients and about 16 patients who later progressed from hyperthyroidism to ophthalmopathy. In over five hyperthyroidism patients, T-cell repertoires of thyroid tissue and blood were compared. Following sample collection, hyperthyroidism patients were given methimazole at a starting dose of 30 mg daily, and ophthalmopathy patients were given high-dose intravenous methylprednisolone.

Findings and caveats that apply to the study as a whole: No statistical method was used to predetermine the sample size, and group allocation was not hidden from the investigators. Most expanded thyroid clonotypes with frequency above 0.001 were also detected in blood, suggesting blood repertoires may reflect the thyroid immune response. In cross-validation, the 13-signature model distinguished ophthalmopathy from stable hyperthyroidism with 87.88% sensitivity and over 81% specificity, while in the test set the corresponding values were about 79% and 69%. In validation, the model predicted ophthalmopathy progression with more than 55% sensitivity and approximately 78% specificity; roughly 12 predicted patients were CT-confirmed with GO in a median of approximately 6.2 months.

Details on this clonotype: This clone's antigen is unknown. It has no much larger one-base neighbor in the sample; base qualities were not kept.

V lost 10 bases and J lost 3 bases; the stretch between them is 18 bases long. CDR1 and CDR2 were assigned from the germline V gene as ENHRY and SYGVKD. The CDR3 contains 14 residues, cysteine and phenylalanine counted. CDR3 DNA only is kept here, 42 bases in frame from base 1. For repertoire sequencing, TCR beta CDR3 regions were amplified from RNA transcripts. A first-round RT-PCR used HTBI primers with the Qiagen OneStep RT-PCR kit, followed by a second-round multiplex PCR, size selection and purification. Libraries were sequenced paired-end with 100 bp reads on an Illumina HiSeq2000. As for how the authors treated the data: SOAPnuke was used to process the reads, removing any read that contained adapters or uncalled bases, had a mean Phred below 15, or lacked an exact match to the constant primer or identifier. COPE v1.2.5 was used to merge the high-quality paired reads. Each unique nucleotide sequence was defined as a clonotype, and clonotypes were aligned to IMGT TRB V, D and J references with MiTCR v1.1. Only V-J combinations with frequency above 0.0001 were analysed, covering approximately 99% of repertoires. For each V-J combination, a TCR clonal expansion and chaos score was defined as the ratio of F50 clonal expansion to chaos observed in the TCRdist matrix. Welch's t-statistics and random forest were used to reduce the features to about a dozen V-J combinations, which were then used as input to a naive Bayes classifier. The similarity between thyroid and blood repertoires was quantified using the Morisita-Horn index. TCRdb trimmed the raw reads at Q25, called clones with MiXCR and kept productive beta chains. Every entry covers one CDR3 protein and lists the most common genes and DNA from its rows. V and J calls and clone size were set by TCRdb, not the authors. The sample table contains 200,000 to 300,000 distinct CDR3 sequences; only one count was recorded for roughly 50% of them. About half of the sample lies in the top ten.

Ophthalmopathy patients had moderately to severely active disease, Clinical Activity Score of at least 3, NOSPECS grade of at least 4, and disease duration under 3 months. Patients were excluded if they had other autoimmune diseases, uncontrolled infections, pregnancy or lactation. Diagnosis was based on clinical symptoms, serum thyroxine, TRAb, thyroid ultrasound and orbital computed tomography. Ficoll-Paque density gradient centrifugation was used to isolate PBMCs from under 11 ml of fresh peripheral blood. Total RNA was extracted using Trizol reagent, and RNA quality was checked on an Agilent 2100 Bioanalyzer.

The TCR sequence derives from an adult man with Graves' ophthalmopathy. Source material: peripheral blood. The chain employs TRBV10-3 and TRBJ1-2, with the D gene uncertain. The bases read TGTGCCAGCAAAAGGTTTCTTGTTCACTATGGCTACACCTTC. Its protein is CASKRFLVHYGYTF.